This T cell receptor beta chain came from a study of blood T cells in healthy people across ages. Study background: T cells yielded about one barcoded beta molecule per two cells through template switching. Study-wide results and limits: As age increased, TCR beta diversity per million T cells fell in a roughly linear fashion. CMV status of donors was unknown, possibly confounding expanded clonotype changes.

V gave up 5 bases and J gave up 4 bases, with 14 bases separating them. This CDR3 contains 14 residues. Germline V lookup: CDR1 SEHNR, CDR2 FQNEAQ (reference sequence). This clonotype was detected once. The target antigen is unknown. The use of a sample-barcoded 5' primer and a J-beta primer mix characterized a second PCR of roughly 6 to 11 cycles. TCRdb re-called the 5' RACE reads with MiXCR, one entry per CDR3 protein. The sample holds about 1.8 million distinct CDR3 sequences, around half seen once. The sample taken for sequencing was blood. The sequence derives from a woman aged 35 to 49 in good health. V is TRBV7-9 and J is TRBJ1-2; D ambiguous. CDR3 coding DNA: TGTGCCAGCAGCACACCAACAGTCTTCTATGGCTACACCTTC. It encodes CASSTPTVFYGYTF.